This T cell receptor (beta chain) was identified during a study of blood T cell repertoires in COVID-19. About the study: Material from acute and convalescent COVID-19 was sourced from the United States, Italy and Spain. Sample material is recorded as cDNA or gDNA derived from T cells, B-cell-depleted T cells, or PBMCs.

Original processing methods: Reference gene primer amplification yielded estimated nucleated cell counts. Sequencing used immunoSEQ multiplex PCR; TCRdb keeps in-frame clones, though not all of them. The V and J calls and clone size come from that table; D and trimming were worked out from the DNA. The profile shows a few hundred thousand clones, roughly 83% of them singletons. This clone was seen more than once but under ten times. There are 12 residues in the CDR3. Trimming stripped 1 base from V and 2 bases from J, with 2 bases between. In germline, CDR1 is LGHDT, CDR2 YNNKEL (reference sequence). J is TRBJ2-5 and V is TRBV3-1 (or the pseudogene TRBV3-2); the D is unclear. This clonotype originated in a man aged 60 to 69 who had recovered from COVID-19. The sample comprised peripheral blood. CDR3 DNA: TGTGCCAGCAGCCAAGCTCAAGAGACCCAGTACTTC. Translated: CASSQAQETQYF.